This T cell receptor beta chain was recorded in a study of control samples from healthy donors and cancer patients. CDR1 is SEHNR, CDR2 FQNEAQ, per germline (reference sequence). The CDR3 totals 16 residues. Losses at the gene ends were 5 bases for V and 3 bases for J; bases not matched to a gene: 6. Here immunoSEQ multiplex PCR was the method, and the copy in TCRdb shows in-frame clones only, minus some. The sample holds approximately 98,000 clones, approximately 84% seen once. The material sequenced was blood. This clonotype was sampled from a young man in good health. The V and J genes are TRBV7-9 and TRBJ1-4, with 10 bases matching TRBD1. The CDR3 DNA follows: TGTGCCAGCAGCCTTTATGGACAGGGGGCTAATGAAAAACTGTTTTTT. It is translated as CASSLYGQGANEKLFF.